The rows below give T cell receptor beta chains drawn from one sample of a study of cytomegalovirus exposure and HLA in healthy donors. Sequencing used immunoSEQ multiplex PCR; TCRdb keeps in-frame clones, though not all of them. The data show around 130,000 clones, with nearly 90% seen just once and around 3.3% held by the top ten. The sequenced material came from PBMCs. Every receptor here comes from a man between 25 and 39 years old in good health and CMV-seronegative. Both conserved end residues are part of each CDR3. The D gene is left open where the match is weak. The size entry is marked missing in some rows and otherwise reads once, few, many or a size class.

clone size: -; J gene: TRBJ1-6; V gene: TRBV5-1; D gene: -; CDR3 DNA: TGCGCCAGCAGCTTGGTTTCGAGCTCCTATAATTCACCCCTCCACTTT; CDR3 protein: CASSLVSSSYNSPLHF
clone size: few; J gene: TRBJ2-1; V gene: TRBV6-1; D gene: TRBD1; CDR3 DNA: TGTGCCAGCAGTGAAGAGGACAGGTACAATGAGCAGTTCTTC; CDR3 protein: CASSEEDRYNEQFF
clone size: -; J gene: TRBJ1-5; V gene: TRBV18; D gene: TRBD1; CDR3 DNA: TGTGCCAGCTCTCAAGAGACAGGGGTCAGCAATCAGCCCCAGCATTTT; CDR3 protein: CASSQETGVSNQPQHF
clone size: -; J gene: TRBJ1-2; V gene: TRBV5-1; D gene: -; CDR3 DNA: TGCGCCAGCAGCTTGGTATCGGGGGGAAGTGGCTACACCTTC; CDR3 protein: CASSLVSGGSGYTF
clone size: -; J gene: TRBJ2-3; V gene: TRBV4-2; D gene: -; CDR3 DNA: TGTGCCAGCAGCCAAGTTGAATCGGGGAGGTCTTACGCAGATACGCAGTATTTT; CDR3 protein: CASSQVESGRSYADTQYF
clone size: few; J gene: TRBJ1-1; V gene: TRBV7-9; D gene: -; CDR3 DNA: TGTGCCAGCAGCGGCAGGAACACTGAAGCTTTCTTT; CDR3 protein: CASSGRNTEAFF
clone size: -; J gene: TRBJ2-7; V gene: TRBV5-1; D gene: -; CDR3 DNA: TGCGCCAGCAGCTTGGCGACGGCTAGCTCCTACGAGCAGTACTTC; CDR3 protein: CASSLATASSYEQYF
clone size: -; J gene: TRBJ1-4; V gene: TRBV6-5; D gene: TRBD1; CDR3 DNA: TGTGCCAGCAGTTACGGGCAGACAGGGGATGCGGAAAAACTGTTTTTT; CDR3 protein: CASSYGQTGDAEKLFF
clone size: -; J gene: TRBJ2-3; V gene: TRBV4-2; D gene: TRBD2; CDR3 DNA: TGTGCCAGCAGCCAAGATAGCGGGGGGGCCGGGGATACGCAGTATTTT; CDR3 protein: CASSQDSGGAGDTQYF
clone size: -; J gene: TRBJ2-5; V gene: TRBV11-2; D gene: TRBD2; CDR3 DNA: TGTGCCAGCAGCTTGGGAGCGGGGACCACGGAGACCCAGTACTTC; CDR3 protein: CASSLGAGTTETQYF
clone size: -; J gene: TRBJ2-7; V gene: TRBV25-1; D gene: -; CDR3 DNA: TGTGCCAGTGAGGCAGGGGCCTACGAGCAGTACTTC; CDR3 protein: CASEAGAYEQYF
clone size: -; J gene: TRBJ1-5; V gene: TRBV7-6; D gene: TRBD1; CDR3 DNA: TGTGCCAGCAGCCTCGGACAGGGGGCATATCAGCCCCAGCATTTT; CDR3 protein: CASSLGQGAYQPQHF
clone size: -; J gene: TRBJ2-3; V gene: TRBV4-3; D gene: -; CDR3 DNA: TGCGCCAGCAGCCAAGATCTGGTAGGAGACCGCACAGATACGCAGTATTTT; CDR3 protein: CASSQDLVGDRTDTQYF
clone size: -; J gene: TRBJ1-5; V gene: TRBV19; D gene: TRBD1; CDR3 DNA: TGTGCCAGTACTGGACAGGGTTGGAGCAATCAGCCCCAGCATTTT; CDR3 protein: CASTGQGWSNQPQHF
clone size: -; J gene: TRBJ1-2; V gene: TRBV9; D gene: -; CDR3 DNA: TGTGCCAGCAGCGTACTAGGGCAGGGTAGCTATGGCTACACCTTC; CDR3 protein: CASSVLGQGSYGYTF
clone size: -; J gene: TRBJ1-5; V gene: TRBV19; D gene: -; CDR3 DNA: TGTGCCAGTAGTATAGTGGGGGGTCTAGGCCAGCCCCAGCATTTT; CDR3 protein: CASSIVGGLGQPQHF
clone size: -; J gene: TRBJ1-2; V gene: TRBV7-6; D gene: -; CDR3 DNA: TGTGCCAGCAGCGCAGGCGGGGGGCGATCCTATGGCTACACCTTC; CDR3 protein: CASSAGGGRSYGYTF
clone size: -; J gene: TRBJ1-1; V gene: TRBV5-1; D gene: TRBD1; CDR3 DNA: TGCGCCAGCAGAACGGACAGGGACACTGAAGCTTTCTTT; CDR3 protein: CASRTDRDTEAFF
clone size: once; J gene: TRBJ2-7; V gene: TRBV6-1; D gene: -; CDR3 DNA: TGTGCCAGCAGCCGAACGAGGCTCGACGAGCAGTACTTC; CDR3 protein: CASSRTRLDEQYF
clone size: -; J gene: TRBJ1-6; V gene: TRBV5-6; D gene: TRBD1; CDR3 DNA: TGTGCCAGCAGCAGAGGGGACAGGGTCTCACCCCTCCACTTT; CDR3 protein: CASSRGDRVSPLHF
clone size: -; J gene: TRBJ2-2; V gene: TRBV5-4; D gene: -; CDR3 DNA: TGTGCCAGCAGCCCCAGTCCGGGATCCACCGGGGAGCTGTTTTTT; CDR3 protein: CASSPSPGSTGELFF
clone size: -; J gene: TRBJ1-2; V gene: TRBV6-5; D gene: -; CDR3 DNA: TGTGCCAGCAGTTACGTCCGGGGTCGAGGAGGCTACACCTTC; CDR3 protein: CASSYVRGRGGYTF
clone size: -; J gene: TRBJ2-1; V gene: TRBV6-6; D gene: -; CDR3 DNA: TGTGCCAGCAAGCCCCTCCTCTCCTACAATGAGCAGTTCTTC; CDR3 protein: CASKPLLSYNEQFF
clone size: -; J gene: TRBJ1-3; V gene: TRBV2; D gene: -; CDR3 DNA: TGTGCCAGCAGTGTTCGCGGGTTTGGGAACACCATATATTTT; CDR3 protein: CASSVRGFGNTIYF
clone size: -; J gene: TRBJ2-2; V gene: TRBV19; D gene: -; CDR3 DNA: TGTGCCAGTAGTCTCGTGAACACCGGGGAGCTGTTTTTT; CDR3 protein: CASSLVNTGELFF
clone size: -; J gene: TRBJ1-2; V gene: TRBV7-9; D gene: TRBD1; CDR3 DNA: TGTGCCAGCAGCCGACACCTGCGGACAGGGGGCAACTATGGCTACACCTTC; CDR3 protein: CASSRHLRTGGNYGYTF
clone size: -; J gene: TRBJ1-3; V gene: TRBV28; D gene: -; CDR3 DNA: TGTGCCAGCAGTTTTCTCTCTGGAAACACCATATATTTT; CDR3 protein: CASSFLSGNTIYF
clone size: few; J gene: TRBJ1-2; V gene: TRBV10-3; D gene: -; CDR3 DNA: TGTGCCATCAGTGAGTCGGGGGGGGCCGCCTATGGCTACACCTTC; CDR3 protein: CAISESGGAAYGYTF
clone size: -; J gene: TRBJ1-4; V gene: TRBV7-9; D gene: -; CDR3 DNA: TGTGCCAGCAGCTTAGGCCAGGCGGGGGAAAAACTGTTTTTT; CDR3 protein: CASSLGQAGEKLFF
clone size: -; J gene: TRBJ1-5; V gene: TRBV18; D gene: TRBD1; CDR3 DNA: TGTGCCAGCTCACCACGCAGGGGGGATGAGCCCCAGCATTTT; CDR3 protein: CASSPRRGDEPQHF
clone size: -; J gene: TRBJ2-7; V gene: TRBV9; D gene: TRBD1; CDR3 DNA: TGTGCCAGCAGCGGTCAGGGCCAGGGGGTTCCCTCCTCCTACGAGCAGTACTTC; CDR3 protein: CASSGQGQGVPSSYEQYF
clone size: -; J gene: TRBJ1-2; V gene: TRBV11-2; D gene: TRBD1; CDR3 DNA: TGTGCCAGCAGCCCTGGACAGGGGAATCTCTATGGCTACACCTTC; CDR3 protein: CASSPGQGNLYGYTF
clone size: -; J gene: TRBJ2-7; V gene: TRBV2; D gene: -; CDR3 DNA: TGTGCCAGCAAGGGATACCCAGGGCCCTACGAGCAGTACTTC; CDR3 protein: CASKGYPGPYEQYF
clone size: -; J gene: TRBJ2-2; V gene: TRBV5-1; D gene: TRBD2; CDR3 DNA: TGCGCCAGCAGCTTGGTGGCGGGGGGGCCAACCGGGGAGCTGTTTTTT; CDR3 protein: CASSLVAGGPTGELFF
clone size: -; J gene: TRBJ1-2; V gene: TRBV4-1; D gene: TRBD1; CDR3 DNA: TGCGCCAGCAGCCAAACTTCAGGGGGCTATGGCTACACCTTC; CDR3 protein: CASSQTSGGYGYTF
clone size: -; J gene: TRBJ2-7; V gene: TRBV6-5; D gene: -; CDR3 DNA: TGTGCCAGCAAAGGACTGAGCTACGAGCAGTACTTC; CDR3 protein: CASKGLSYEQYF
clone size: -; J gene: TRBJ1-4; V gene: TRBV10-3; D gene: -; CDR3 DNA: TGTGCCATCAGTTCCCCGAATGAAAAACTGTTTTTT; CDR3 protein: CAISSPNEKLFF
clone size: -; J gene: TRBJ1-4; V gene: TRBV6-1; D gene: -; CDR3 DNA: TGTGCCAGCAGTGAGGGGGCGCGGACTAATGAAAAACTGTTTTTT; CDR3 protein: CASSEGARTNEKLFF
clone size: -; J gene: TRBJ1-6; V gene: TRBV19; D gene: -; CDR3 DNA: TGTGCCAGCAAGGTCCAGGCTCGTTCCCCCCTCCACTTT; CDR3 protein: CASKVQARSPLHF
clone size: once; J gene: TRBJ2-1; V gene: TRBV7-9; D gene: -; CDR3 DNA: TGTGCCAGCAGACCTACGCCCTACAATGAGCAGTTCTTC; CDR3 protein: CASRPTPYNEQFF
clone size: once; J gene: TRBJ1-1; V gene: TRBV25-1; D gene: -; CDR3 DNA: TGTGCCAGCGGCCACAGGGCCGACACTGAAGCTTTCTTT; CDR3 protein: CASGHRADTEAFF
clone size: once; J gene: TRBJ1-5; V gene: TRBV28; D gene: -; CDR3 DNA: TGTGCCAGCAGCCCCGTTGGCAATCAGCCCCAGCATTTT; CDR3 protein: CASSPVGNQPQHF
clone size: -; J gene: TRBJ1-5; V gene: TRBV4-1; D gene: TRBD1; CDR3 DNA: TGCGCCAGCAGCTACGACAGGGGGGAGAGTCAGCCCCAGCATTTT; CDR3 protein: CASSYDRGESQPQHF
clone size: -; J gene: TRBJ2-3; V gene: TRBV2; D gene: TRBD1; CDR3 DNA: TGTGCCAGCAGTCTGCAAACAGGGGCAGATACGCAGTATTTT; CDR3 protein: CASSLQTGADTQYF
clone size: -; J gene: TRBJ2-3; V gene: TRBV28; D gene: TRBD2; CDR3 DNA: TGTGCCAGCAGTATCCAGGGACTAGCGGGGGAACGGGCGCAGTATTTT; CDR3 protein: CASSIQGLAGERAQYF
clone size: -; J gene: TRBJ2-7; V gene: TRBV11-2; D gene: TRBD1; CDR3 DNA: TGTGCCAGCAGCTACTGGGACAGGGGGCCCGAGCAGTACTTC; CDR3 protein: CASSYWDRGPEQYF
clone size: -; J gene: TRBJ2-4; V gene: TRBV5-1; D gene: -; CDR3 DNA: TGCGCCAGCAGCTTGGCGATGACCGGGGTCGAAAACATTCAGTACTTC; CDR3 protein: CASSLAMTGVENIQYF
clone size: -; J gene: TRBJ2-1; V gene: TRBV5-1; D gene: -; CDR3 DNA: TGCGCCAGCAGCTCCCAGGGGCCGGCTAATGAGCAGTTCTTC; CDR3 protein: CASSSQGPANEQFF
clone size: -; J gene: TRBJ1-1; V gene: TRBV4-1; D gene: -; CDR3 DNA: TGCGCCAGCAGCCAAGTGGGGCCGCTGAACACTGAAGCTTTCTTT; CDR3 protein: CASSQVGPLNTEAFF
clone size: -; J gene: TRBJ1-2; V gene: TRBV9; D gene: -; CDR3 DNA: TGTGCCAGCAGCGTAGACCCGACAGTTAACTATGGCTACACCTTC; CDR3 protein: CASSVDPTVNYGYTF
clone size: -; J gene: TRBJ2-6; V gene: TRBV10-3; D gene: -; CDR3 DNA: TGTGCCATCAGAGGAAGGAACAGTGCGCACTCTGGGGCCAACGTCCTGACTTTC; CDR3 protein: CAIRGRNSAHSGANVLTF
clone size: -; J gene: TRBJ1-6; V gene: TRBV5-1; D gene: -; CDR3 DNA: TGCGCCAGCAGCTTGGACATCAATAATTCACCCCTCCACTTT; CDR3 protein: CASSLDINNSPLHF
clone size: -; J gene: TRBJ2-3; V gene: TRBV7-9; D gene: TRBD2; CDR3 DNA: TGTGCCAGCAGCGCGACGGGGGGTGCAGATACGCAGTATTTT; CDR3 protein: CASSATGGADTQYF
clone size: -; J gene: TRBJ1-3; V gene: TRBV4-3; D gene: -; CDR3 DNA: TGCGCCAGCAGCCAAGATCGCACAGTCGGAAACACCATATATTTT; CDR3 protein: CASSQDRTVGNTIYF
clone size: -; J gene: TRBJ2-1; V gene: TRBV11-3; D gene: -; CDR3 DNA: TGTGCCAGCAGCTCCTCTGATGAGCAGTTCTTC; CDR3 protein: CASSSSDEQFF
clone size: -; J gene: TRBJ1-3; V gene: TRBV4-3; D gene: TRBD1; CDR3 DNA: TGCGCCAGCAGCCTAAGACAGGGGTTTGGAAACACCATATATTTT; CDR3 protein: CASSLRQGFGNTIYF
clone size: -; J gene: TRBJ2-3; V gene: TRBV19; D gene: -; CDR3 DNA: TGTGCCAGTAGTATAGATAGCCCGTCAGATACGCAGTATTTT; CDR3 protein: CASSIDSPSDTQYF
clone size: -; J gene: TRBJ1-2; V gene: TRBV27; D gene: -; CDR3 DNA: TGTGCCAGCAGTGCGCAGCGACGGGGAGACTATGGCTACACCTTC; CDR3 protein: CASSAQRRGDYGYTF
clone size: few; J gene: TRBJ2-7; V gene: TRBV2; D gene: -; CDR3 DNA: TGTGCCAGCAGTGGGGCAGGGTCCTACGAGCAGTACTTC; CDR3 protein: CASSGAGSYEQYF